This T cell receptor beta chain was captured by sequencing in a study of shared clonotypes between healthy human individuals. Over several immunoSEQ plates, each subset's genomic DNA was distributed in even portions. Clones were sequenced by immunoSEQ multiplex PCR, and TCRdb holds only the in-frame ones, with some missing. The data hold about 2.4 million clones, with approximately 93% observed a single time. About this clone: Its antigen is currently unknown.

Every donor, a Caucasian adult, lived in Nashville, Tennessee. Notes on the study in general: Non-shared clonotypes were found to have lower generation probabilities than the clonotypes that were shared by all four of the sorted-subset donors.

This CDR3 has 15 amino acids. Germline CDR1 is MDHEN and CDR2 is SYDVKM. The V end was cut by 5 bases, the J end by 4 bases, with 16 bases between. The chain recombines TRBV28 with TRBJ2-3; D gene uncertain. The TCR sequence derives from a man younger than 35 in good health. Some clones in this sample may be carry-over from other donors' samples. The material sequenced was naive CD4+ T cells from PBMCs. As for subset: CD45RA+ positively selected. The CDR3 region is CASSGSPRASDTQYF. Here the CDR3 DNA reads TGTGCCAGCAGTGGGTCACCCCGAGCCTCAGATACGCAGTATTTT.